This T cell receptor beta chain stems from a study of multiple sclerosis patients with progressive multifocal leukoencephalopathy. Whole-study findings and limits: Lower normalized Shannon entropy suggested reduced TRB diversity in most PML patients.

Profiled with immunoSEQ multiplex PCR; TCRdb holds only in-frame clones, not every one. The profile shows tens of thousands of clones, around 83% of them singletons. A note on this clone: The target antigen is unknown.

The time point is: time of PML onset. V shed 1 base and J shed 6 bases, with 11 bases lying between them. The CDR3 covers 14 residues. CDR1 is SGHTA, CDR2 FQGNSA, per germline. The specimen was PBMCs, collected from a patient treated with natalizumab. The clonotype comes from a woman in her thirties with progressive multifocal leukoencephalopathy. V gene TRBV7-2 combines with J gene TRBJ2-3; D uncertain. The CDR3 loop is CASSLVPSADTQYF. The CDR3 nucleotides read TGTGCCAGCAGCTTAGTTCCCTCGGCGGATACGCAGTATTTT.